The 19 T cell receptor beta chains below all came from one sample that was sequenced in a study of T-cell memory formation after mild COVID-19. TCRdb passed the 5' RACE reads through MiXCR, listing each CDR3 protein once. The sample carries under 550,000 distinct CDR3 sequences, about a sixth recorded once. Sample: PBMCs or a T cell subset sorted from them (not recorded which). The origin of the receptors is a young man who had mild COVID-19 (a few samples of this study predate the infection). Cell type and time point are not known.

This clonotype was found a few times. The V and J genes are TRBV12-3 or TRBV12-4 and TRBJ2-1, with TRBD2 matching 10 bases. The CDR3 totals 18 residues. V dropped 6 bases and J dropped 2; count of bases not matched to a gene: 13. This CDR3 reads CASSPAGGPSNPYNEQFF. The CDR3 nucleotides are TGTGCCAGCAGCCCAGCGGGGGGGCCGTCCAATCCCTACAATGAGCAGTTCTTC.

This clonotype has a handful of counts. This chain links TRBV7-3 with TRBJ2-2; tentative D call: TRBD2 (5 bases). Germline CDR1 and CDR2: SGHTA and FQGTGA. Trimming cost V 5 bases and J 10 bases, with 23 bases left between them. The CDR3 is 16 residues long. The CDR3 DNA follows: TGTGCCAGCAGCCACCTAGGGAGTGAGCTCGACGAGGAGCTGTTTTTT. Its protein is CASSHLGSELDEELFF.

The rearrangement links TRBV6-5 to TRBJ1-5, with D possibly matching TRBD1 (6 bases). There are 13 residues in the CDR3. Germline V gives CDR1 MNHEY, CDR2 SVGAGI. V lost 6 bases to trimming and J lost 2 bases, with 8 bases between them. The CDR3 nucleotides are TGTGCCAGCAGGCCAGGGGGCAATCAGCCCCAGCATTTT. It encodes CASRPGGNQPQHF.

This clonotype was detected only a few times. The V gene is TRBV5-1, the J gene TRBJ2-5, with D possibly being TRBD2 (6 bases). Germline assignment: CDR1 SGHRS and CDR2 YFSETQ. The CDR3 covers 16 residues. V lost 0 bases and J 5 bases, leaving 17 bases between the germline ends. The CDR3 sequence: CASSLGAGTHFETQYF. In DNA form, the CDR3 reads TGCGCCAGCAGCTTGGGGGCAGGGACTCATTTTGAGACCCAGTACTTC.

The chain combines TRBV7-2 with TRBJ2-5; D not resolved. The CDR3 runs 15 residues. Germline assignment: CDR1 SGHTA and CDR2 FQGNSA. The germline V and J ends were trimmed by 2 bases and 1 base, with 11 bases remaining between them. The CDR3 protein is CASSLRPRGQETQYF. The DNA for the CDR3 is TGTGCCAGCAGCTTACGTCCTCGAGGCCAAGAGACCCAGTACTTC.

This clonotype was seen more than once but under ten times. The J gene is TRBJ2-3, the V gene TRBV28; D remains unclear. The CDR3 spans 12 residues. V was pared by 8 bases and J by 4 bases, with 10 bases between. CDR1 and CDR2 (germline): MDHEN, SYDVKM. CDR3 in amino acids: CASGPMPDTQYF. The CDR3, as DNA: TGTGCCAGCGGTCCAATGCCAGATACGCAGTATTTT. The full variable domain, its missing parts supplied by reference TRBV28 and TRBJ2-3, is DVKVTQSSRYLVKRTGEKVFLECVQDMDHENMFWYRQDPGLGLRLIYFSYDVKMKEKGDIPEGYSVSREKKERFSLILESASTNQTSMYLCASGPMPDTQYFGPGTRLTVL.

This clonotype came up once. The V and J genes are TRBV29-1 and TRBJ2-6; D may be TRBD1 or TRBD2 (5 bases each). V was shortened by 3 bases and J by 12 bases, with 12 bases between the two germline ends. Germline V gene lookup returns CDR1 SQVTM and CDR2 ANQGSEA. CDR3 length: 12 residues. CDR3 loop: CSVDLGVGVLTF. The DNA for the CDR3 is TGCAGCGTTGATTTGGGGGTTGGCGTCCTGACTTTC.

J is TRBJ2-7 and V is TRBV28; possibly TRBD1 for D (5 bases). The CDR3 extends over 16 amino acids. Germline loops: CDR1 MDHEN, CDR2 SYDVKM. V shed 3 bases and J shed 1 base, with 16 bases lying between them. As DNA, the CDR3 is TGTGCCAGCAGTTTCTCCTTGTCAGGGCTTTCCTACGAGCAGTACTTC. Translated: CASSFSLSGLSYEQYF.

This chain connects TRBV7-9 to TRBJ2-5; the match to TRBD2 covers 15 bases. CDR1 is SEHNR, CDR2 FQNEAQ, per germline (reference sequence). This CDR3 region has 18 residues. V gave up 5 bases and J gave up 2 bases; unmatched junction bases: 9. The CDR3 DNA reads TGTGCCAGCAGCCTGTCCGGGACTAGCGGGGGGACTCAAGAGACCCAGTACTTC. Translation gives CASSLSGTSGGTQETQYF.

This chain uses TRBV7-2 with TRBJ1-4, with D uncertain. Trimming left V 4 bases short and J 4 bases short, with 16 bases between. CDR3 length: 16 amino acids. CDR1 is SGHTA, CDR2 FQGNSA, per germline. The CDR3 is CASSSPPGRSNEKLFF. The CDR3 nucleotides are TGTGCCAGCAGCTCGCCCCCCGGGAGAAGTAATGAAAAACTGTTTTTT.

This rearrangement joins TRBV29-1 to TRBJ2-5, with a possible D match to TRBD1 (6 bases). CDR3 length: 14 residues. The germline CDR1 and CDR2 sequences are SQVTM and ANQGSEA. V dropped 2 bases and J dropped 3 bases, with 13 bases sitting between them. In nucleotides, the CDR3 is TGCAGCGTTGAAATTGGGACATCGAAAGAGACCCAGTACTTC. Its protein is CSVEIGTSKETQYF.

This clonotype has a handful of counts. The J gene is TRBJ2-7, the V gene TRBV23-1; D is perhaps TRBD1 (6 bases). TRBV23-1 is sorted into the ORF group, with uncertain function. CDR3 length: 11 residues. The V and J ends lost 11 bases and 9 bases respectively, with 17 bases between them. CDR3 coding DNA: TGCGCCCCCCGCAGAGGGGGTGGGCAGTACGTC. As protein: CAPRRGGGQYV.

The table lists this clonotype with a few counts. The genes are TRBV6-5 and TRBJ2-5; D not certain. The CDR3 is 16 amino acids. Per the germline V gene, CDR1 is MNHEY and CDR2 is SVGAGI. The germline V and J ends were trimmed by 0 bases and 2 bases, with 13 bases remaining between them. The CDR3 loop reads CASSYSPAESQETQYF. The CDR3 DNA reads TGTGCCAGCAGTTACTCTCCGGCGGAATCTCAAGAGACCCAGTACTTC.

V gene TRBV6-5 combines with J gene TRBJ2-7; no firm D call. Germline-derived CDR1 and CDR2 are MNHEY and SVGAGI. The CDR3 covers 13 residues. Trimming left V 4 bases short and J 3 bases short, with 10 bases between. The CDR3 DNA sequence: TGTGCCAGCAGTTCCAGGAATCTCTACGAGCAGTACTTC. Translated, it gives CASSSRNLYEQYF.

CDR3 nucleotide sequence: TGTGCCAGCAGTTACGGCGGGGTCTATGGCTACACCTTC. Protein product: CASSYGGVYGYTF. The J gene is TRBJ1-2, the V gene TRBV6-5; unclear D gene. Trimming pared 2 bases from V and 4 bases from J, leaving 8 bases between. The length of the CDR3 is 13 residues. In germline, CDR1 is MNHEY, CDR2 SVGAGI.

The chain couples TRBV20-1 to TRBJ1-3; 7 bases line up with TRBD1. The CDR3 is 14 amino acids. V gave up 0 bases and J gave up 4 bases; unmatched junction bases: 3. In germline, CDR1 is DFQATT, CDR2 SNEGSKA (reference sequence). The CDR3 DNA follows: TGCAGTGCTAGAGATCAGGGGGGAGGAAACACCATATATTTT. It specifies CSARDQGGGNTIYF.

The J gene is TRBJ1-4, the V gene TRBV7-2; 7 bases match TRBD1. J gave up 0 bases and V 4 bases, and 14 bases lay outside the gene matches. Germline V gene lookup returns CDR1 SGHTA and CDR2 FQGNSA. The CDR3 loop spans 19 amino acids. CDR3 sequence reads: CASSYRHRGAFATNEKLFF. The CDR3 DNA is TGTGCCAGCAGCTACAGACACAGGGGAGCCTTCGCAACTAATGAAAAACTGTTTTTT.

This clonotype has just one count. V and J are TRBV15 and TRBJ2-3; 8 bases map to TRBD2. The CDR3 totals 15 residues. Looked up from germline, CDR1 is LNHNV and CDR2 is YYDKDF (reference sequence). V shed 1 base, J shed 2 bases, and the junction held 2 bases outside the gene matches. The CDR3 region has the DNA TGTGCCACCAGCAGAGGCGGGGGGATCACAGATACGCAGTATTTT. This encodes CATSRGGGITDTQYF.

In DNA form, the CDR3 reads TGTGCCAGCAACCAGGATGGGCAAGAGACCCAGTACTTC. It yields the protein CASNQDGQETQYF. This chain uses TRBV2 with TRBJ2-5, with unresolved D. Deletions cut 7 bases from V and 2 bases from J, with 11 bases between. CDR1 is SNHLY, CDR2 FYNNEI, per germline. CDR3 length: 13 amino acids.